A single sample is the source of the 14 T cell receptor beta chains below, sequenced in a study of identifying expanded T cells in peripheral blood (dated by TCRdb to the late 2010s). Library prep was done by the immunoSEQ multiplex PCR assay. TCRdb carries this immuneACCESS record with in-frame sequences only. Its versions omit some clonotypes, under half of them owing to an unresolved V gene in the studies checked, with the rest unexplained. In this sample the table shows 95,000 to 100,000 clones, 87% of which occur a single time. About a sixth of the sample belongs to the ten largest clones. Material: blood. The receptors here all came from a person aged 18-70 years in good health.

The table lists this clone with a few counts. The DNA for the CDR3 is TGTGCCAGCAGTTCAGGATGGCGCTCTGAAGCTTTCTTT. Amino acid sequence: CASSSGWRSEAFF. The chain combines TRBV7-2 with TRBJ1-1; no clear D gene. This CDR3 is built from 13 residues. The V gene lost 6 bases and the J gene lost 6 bases, with 14 bases spanning the gap. The germline V gene has CDR1 SGHTA and CDR2 FQGNSA. Based on the CDR3 plus reference TRBV7-2 and TRBJ1-1, the full variable domain is GAGVSQSPSNKVTEKGKDVELRCDPISGHTALYWYRQSLGQGLEFLIYFQGNSAPDKSGLPSDRFSAERTGGSVSTLTIQRTQQEDSAVYLCASSSGWRSEAFFGQGTRLTVV.

This chain uses TRBV5-4 with TRBJ1-1, with 7 bases aligning to TRBD1. The junction had 7 bases not matched to a gene; V was cut back by 2 bases and J by 6 bases. Germline values: CDR1 SGHNT, CDR2 YYREEE (reference sequence). The CDR3 covers 14 residues. As DNA, the CDR3 is TGTGCCAGCAGCTTTAGGGACAGCGTTTCTGAAGCTTTCTTT. This sequence encodes CASSFRDSVSEAFF.

The chain's CDR3 is CASSQDISRVAEKLFF. For the CDR3, the DNA is TGCGCCAGCAGCCAAGATATTTCCAGGGTAGCCGAAAAACTGTTTTTT. The genes are TRBV4-3 and TRBJ1-4, with D possibly TRBD1 on 5 matching bases. This CDR3 spans 16 amino acids. Germline-derived CDR1 and CDR2 are LGHNA and YSLEER. The V gene lost 0 bases and the J gene lost 8 bases, with 16 bases spanning the gap.

The V gene is TRBV18, the J gene TRBJ1-1, with D maybe TRBD1 (6 bases). Trimming left V 6 bases short and J 5 bases short, with 22 bases between. Germline V gene lookup returns CDR1 KGHSH and CDR2 LQKENI. CDR3 length: 16 residues. CDR3 in DNA: TGTGCCAGCTCGTACTCAAGGGGGGGGCCGAGTACTGAAGCTTTCTTT. This codes for CASSYSRGGPSTEAFF.

V is TRBV5-1 and J is TRBJ2-2, with 10 bases fitting TRBD2. This CDR3 is 16 amino acids long. Germline CDR1 is SGHRS and CDR2 is YFSETQ. The V and J ends lost 2 bases and 2 bases, in that order; junction bases with no gene match: 3. Here the CDR3 reads CASSFSGGLNTGELFF. The CDR3 DNA reads TGCGCCAGCAGCTTTAGCGGGGGGTTAAACACCGGGGAGCTGTTTTTT.

The V and J genes are TRBV6-1 and TRBJ1-6; perhaps TRBD1 as D (5 bases). V shed 5 bases and J shed 16 bases, with 15 bases lying between them. The CDR3 contains 12 residues. CDR1 and CDR2 (germline): MNHNS, SASEGT. CDR3 amino acids: CASSSLDSHLHF. The CDR3 region has the DNA TGTGCCAGCAGTTCGTTAGACAGCCATCTCCACTTT.

This clone was recorded once. The chain carries TRBV4-1 and TRBJ2-5; D remains ambiguous. The J call may be incorrect, as the DNA end agrees better with TRBJ2-7. This CDR3 spans 13 amino acids. The germline V gene has CDR1 MGHRA and CDR2 YSYEKL. CDR3 nucleotides: TGCGCCAGCAGCCAAGTCGCGTTCTACGAGCAGTACTTC. It yields the protein CASSQVAFYEQYF.

The rearrangement links TRBV5-6 to TRBJ1-2; D is undetermined. CDR1 is SGHDT and CDR2 is YYEEEE in the germline V gene. Trimming left V 1 base short and J 2 bases short, with 6 bases between. This CDR3 has 13 amino acids. The CDR3 coding sequence is TGTGCCAGCAGCTTGAGGCGGAACTATGGCTACACCTTC. Amino acid sequence: CASSLRRNYGYTF.

The chain employs TRBV6-5 and TRBJ1-2; TRBD1 aligns across 7 bases. CDR1 is MNHEY, CDR2 SVGAGI, per germline. The CDR3 loop spans 16 amino acids. V was pared by 0 bases and J by 4 bases, with 8 bases of the junction left unmatched. The DNA for the CDR3 is TGTGCCAGCAGTTACTCCGTAGTAGGGGGCAGCTATGGCTACACCTTC. This gives the protein CASSYSVVGGSYGYTF.

V and J are TRBV6-5 and TRBJ1-2, with D uncertain. V lost 5 bases and J 8 bases, leaving 12 bases between the germline ends. CDR3 length: 12 amino acids. From germline, CDR1 is MNHEY and CDR2 SVGAGI. The CDR3 nucleotides are TGTGCCAGCAGTGACATCAAAGGAGGCTACACCTTC. Translated, it gives CASSDIKGGYTF.

This chain links TRBV28 with TRBJ1-5; 9 bases match TRBD1. The CDR3 runs 18 residues. With 6 bases clipped from V and 2 bases from J, the junction kept 14 bases outside the gene matches. Per the germline V gene, CDR1 is MDHEN and CDR2 is SYDVKM. The CDR3 DNA reads as TGTGCCAGCAGCCTTTGGACCGGGACAGGGATTCGCAATCAGCCCCAGCATTTT. Protein product: CASSLWTGTGIRNQPQHF.

The V gene is TRBV7-2, the J gene TRBJ2-5, with D unresolved. CDR1 and CDR2 from the germline V gene are SGHTA and FQGNSA. This CDR3 contains 13 residues. The V gene lost 5 bases and the J gene lost 4 bases, with 11 bases spanning the gap. CDR3: CASSRTLLETQYF. As DNA, the CDR3 is TGTGCCAGCAGCCGAACCTTATTAGAGACCCAGTACTTC.

The V call is TRBV28, the J call TRBJ1-2; D not resolved. This CDR3 has 15 amino acids. The germline gives CDR1 MDHEN, CDR2 SYDVKM. Trimming shortened V by 2 bases and J by 3 bases, and 13 bases separated the two germline ends. Here the CDR3 DNA reads TGTGCCAGCAGTTTACCCGCGGACGGGGACTATGGCTACACCTTC. It codes for CASSLPADGDYGYTF.

This sequence joins TRBV7-9 and TRBJ2-7; D not certain. The CDR3 covers 11 residues. The V end was cut by 4 bases, the J end by 9 bases, with 10 bases between. Germline CDR1 and CDR2: SEHNR and FQNEAQ (reference sequence). The CDR3 DNA follows: TGTGCCAGCAGCTCTAGTATTGTGCAGTACTTC. Translation: CASSSSIVQYF.